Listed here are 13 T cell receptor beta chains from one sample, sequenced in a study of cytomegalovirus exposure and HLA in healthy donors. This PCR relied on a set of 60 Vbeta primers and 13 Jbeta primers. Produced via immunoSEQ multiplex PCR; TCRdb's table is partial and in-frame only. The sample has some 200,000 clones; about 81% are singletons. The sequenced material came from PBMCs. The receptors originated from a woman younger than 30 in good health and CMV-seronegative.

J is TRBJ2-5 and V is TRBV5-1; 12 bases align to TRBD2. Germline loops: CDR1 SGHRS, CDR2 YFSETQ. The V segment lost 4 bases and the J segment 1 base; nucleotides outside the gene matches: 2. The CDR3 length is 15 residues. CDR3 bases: TGCGCCAGCAGCCCGGGACTAGCGGGCCAAGAGACCCAGTACTTC. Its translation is CASSPGLAGQETQYF.

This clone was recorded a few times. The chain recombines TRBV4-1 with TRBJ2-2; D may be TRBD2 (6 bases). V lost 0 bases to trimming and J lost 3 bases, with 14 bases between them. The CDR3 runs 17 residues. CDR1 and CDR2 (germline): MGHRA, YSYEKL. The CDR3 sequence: CASSQESVAVYTGELFF. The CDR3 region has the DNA TGCGCCAGCAGCCAAGAATCCGTAGCGGTGTACACCGGGGAGCTGTTTTTT.

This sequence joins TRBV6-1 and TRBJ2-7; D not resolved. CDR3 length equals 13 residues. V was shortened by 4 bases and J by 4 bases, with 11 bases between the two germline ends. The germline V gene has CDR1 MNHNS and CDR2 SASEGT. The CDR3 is CASSGAYGYEQYF. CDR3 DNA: TGTGCCAGCAGTGGAGCGTACGGGTACGAGCAGTACTTC.

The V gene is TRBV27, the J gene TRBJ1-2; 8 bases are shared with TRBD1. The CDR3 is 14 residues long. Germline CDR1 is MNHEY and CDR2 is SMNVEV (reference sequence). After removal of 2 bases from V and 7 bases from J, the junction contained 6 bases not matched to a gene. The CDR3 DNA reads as TGTGCCAGCAGTTTAGGACGGACAGGGTTTGGCTACACCTTC. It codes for CASSLGRTGFGYTF.

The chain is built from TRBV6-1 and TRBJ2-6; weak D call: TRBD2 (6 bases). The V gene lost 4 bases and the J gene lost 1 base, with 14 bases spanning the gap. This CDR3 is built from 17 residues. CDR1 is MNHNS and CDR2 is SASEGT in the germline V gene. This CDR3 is CASSGPGGGSGANVLTF. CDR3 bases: TGTGCCAGCAGTGGGCCCGGGGGAGGATCTGGGGCCAACGTCCTGACTTTC.

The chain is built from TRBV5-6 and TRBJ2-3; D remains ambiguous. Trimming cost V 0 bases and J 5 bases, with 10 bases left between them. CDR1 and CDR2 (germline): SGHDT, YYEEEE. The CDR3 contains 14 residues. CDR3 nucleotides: TGTGCCAGCAGCTTGGGTTTGGGCTTAGATACGCAGTATTTT. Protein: CASSLGLGLDTQYF.

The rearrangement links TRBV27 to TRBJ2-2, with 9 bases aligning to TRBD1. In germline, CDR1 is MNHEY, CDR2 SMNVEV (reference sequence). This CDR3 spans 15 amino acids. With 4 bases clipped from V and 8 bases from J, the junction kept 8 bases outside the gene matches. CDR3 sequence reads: CASSSGTGLRGELFF. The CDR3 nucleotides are TGTGCCAGCAGTTCCGGGACAGGGCTCCGAGGGGAGCTGTTTTTT.

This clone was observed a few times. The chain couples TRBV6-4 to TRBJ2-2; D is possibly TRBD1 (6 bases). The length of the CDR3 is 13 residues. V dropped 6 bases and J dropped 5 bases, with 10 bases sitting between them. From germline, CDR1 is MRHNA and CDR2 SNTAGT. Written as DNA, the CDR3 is TGTGCCAGCAGAACGACAGGTACCGGGGAGCTGTTTTTT. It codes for CASRTTGTGELFF.

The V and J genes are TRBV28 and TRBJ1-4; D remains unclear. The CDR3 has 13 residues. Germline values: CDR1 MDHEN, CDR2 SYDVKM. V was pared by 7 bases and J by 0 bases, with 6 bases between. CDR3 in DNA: TGTGCCAGCACCCGGGCAACTAATGAAAAACTGTTTTTT. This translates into CASTRATNEKLFF.

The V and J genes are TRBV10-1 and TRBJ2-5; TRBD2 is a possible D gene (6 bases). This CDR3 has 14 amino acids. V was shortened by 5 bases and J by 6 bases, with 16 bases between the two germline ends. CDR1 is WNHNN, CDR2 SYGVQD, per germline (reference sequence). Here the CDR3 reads CASSIGGGGKTQYF. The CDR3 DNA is TGCGCCAGCAGTATTGGAGGTGGCGGGAAGACCCAGTACTTC.

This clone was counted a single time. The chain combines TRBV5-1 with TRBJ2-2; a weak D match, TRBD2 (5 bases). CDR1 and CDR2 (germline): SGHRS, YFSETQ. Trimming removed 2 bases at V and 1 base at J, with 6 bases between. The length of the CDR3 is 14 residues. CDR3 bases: TGCGCCAGCAGCTTAAGCGGGAACACCGGGGAGCTGTTTTTT. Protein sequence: CASSLSGNTGELFF.

CDR3 residues: CASSESIPRGELFF. For the CDR3, the DNA is TGTGCCAGCAGTGAATCTATCCCGAGGGGGGAGCTGTTTTTT. The chain employs TRBV25-1 and TRBJ2-2; D is uncertain. V gave up 1 base and J gave up 8 bases, with 11 bases separating them. Germline-derived CDR1 and CDR2 are MGHDK and SYGVNS. This CDR3 comprises 14 residues.

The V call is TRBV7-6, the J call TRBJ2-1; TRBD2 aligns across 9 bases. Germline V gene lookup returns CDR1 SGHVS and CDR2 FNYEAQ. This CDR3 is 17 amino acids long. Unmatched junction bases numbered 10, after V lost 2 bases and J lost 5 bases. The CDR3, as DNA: TGTGCCAGCAGCTTACTCCCTGGGGTAGCGGGAGACAATGAGCAGTTCTTC. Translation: CASSLLPGVAGDNEQFF.